This T cell receptor beta chain is from a study of identical twins. This CDR3 has 13 amino acids. Germline CDR1 is DFQATT and CDR2 is SNEGSKA (reference sequence). For this clonotype: Its ends do not fully match the called genes, so a read error is possible.

No donor was unhealthy or non-Caucasian. TCRdb re-called the 5' RACE reads through MiXCR, storing one row per CDR3 protein. The profile shows 500,000 to 550,000 distinct CDR3 sequences, under 25% of them singletons. These data were likewise used in another study, on T cells expressing NK-cell markers. This second report adds: Sorted CD3+CD56+NKG2C+, CD3+CD56+NKG2C- and CD3+CD56-NKG2C+ T cells provided the TCR beta repertoires. HCMV specificity of expanded NKG2C+ T cell clones remained unclear.

This receptor was obtained from a woman aged 18-29 years in good health. The sequenced material came from CD4+ T cells sorted from blood. The rearrangement joins TRBV20-1 to TRBJ2-1; no reliable D call. In DNA form, the CDR3 reads TGCATTGCTAGATCCCACTCCTACAATGAGCAGTTCTTC. Its protein is CIARSHSYNEQFF.